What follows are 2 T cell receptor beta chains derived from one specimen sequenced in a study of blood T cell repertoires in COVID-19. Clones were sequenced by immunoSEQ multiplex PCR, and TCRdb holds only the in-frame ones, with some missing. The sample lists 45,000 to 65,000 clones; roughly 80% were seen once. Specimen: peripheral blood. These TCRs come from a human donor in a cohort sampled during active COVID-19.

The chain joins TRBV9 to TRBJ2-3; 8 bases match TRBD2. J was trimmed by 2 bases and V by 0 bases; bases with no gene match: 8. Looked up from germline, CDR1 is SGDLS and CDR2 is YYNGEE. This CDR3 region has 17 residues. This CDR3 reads CASSVGGAGGPTDTQYF. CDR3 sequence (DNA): TGTGCCAGCAGCGTAGGAGGGGCGGGAGGACCCACAGATACGCAGTATTTT.

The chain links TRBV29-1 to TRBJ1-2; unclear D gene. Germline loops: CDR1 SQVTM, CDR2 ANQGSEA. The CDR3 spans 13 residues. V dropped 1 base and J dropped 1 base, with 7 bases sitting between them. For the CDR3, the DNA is TGCAGCGTTGAAGGCGGGGATAACTATGGCTACACCTTC. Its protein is CSVEGGDNYGYTF.